This T cell receptor beta chain emerged from a study of Graves' ophthalmopathy and Graves' hyperthyroidism. With 4 bases removed from V and 2 bases from J, the gap between germline ends came to 17 bases. CDR1 and CDR2 from the germline V gene are MNHNS and SASEGT. The CDR3 has 16 amino acids. This clonotype was observed many times. Its matching antigen is unknown. For repertoire sequencing, the TCR beta CDR3 regions were amplified from RNA transcripts. Second-round multiplex PCR followed a first-round RT-PCR using HTBI primers. TCRdb re-analysed the multiplex PCR reads in MiXCR, keeping a single row per CDR3 protein. The table shows approximately 330,000 distinct CDR3 sequences, with 17% occurring only once. Whole-study findings and limits: The authors also found most expanded thyroid clonotypes above 0.001 frequency in blood.

Those donors who had ophthalmopathy presented with moderate-to-severe activity, a CAS of ≥3, a NOSPECS of ≥4 and a duration under 3 months. Exclusion applied to patients with other autoimmune diseases, uncontrolled infections, pregnancy or lactation. Out of about 10 ml of fresh peripheral blood, PBMCs were obtained. Source material: peripheral blood. This chain links TRBV6-1 with TRBJ1-1, with D possibly matching TRBD1 (5 bases). The clonotype was recovered from an adult man with Graves' ophthalmopathy. In DNA form, the CDR3 reads TGTGCCAGCAGTGGAAGTTTCAGGGCGGGAAACACTGAAGCTTTCTTT. Translated, it gives CASSGSFRAGNTEAFF.